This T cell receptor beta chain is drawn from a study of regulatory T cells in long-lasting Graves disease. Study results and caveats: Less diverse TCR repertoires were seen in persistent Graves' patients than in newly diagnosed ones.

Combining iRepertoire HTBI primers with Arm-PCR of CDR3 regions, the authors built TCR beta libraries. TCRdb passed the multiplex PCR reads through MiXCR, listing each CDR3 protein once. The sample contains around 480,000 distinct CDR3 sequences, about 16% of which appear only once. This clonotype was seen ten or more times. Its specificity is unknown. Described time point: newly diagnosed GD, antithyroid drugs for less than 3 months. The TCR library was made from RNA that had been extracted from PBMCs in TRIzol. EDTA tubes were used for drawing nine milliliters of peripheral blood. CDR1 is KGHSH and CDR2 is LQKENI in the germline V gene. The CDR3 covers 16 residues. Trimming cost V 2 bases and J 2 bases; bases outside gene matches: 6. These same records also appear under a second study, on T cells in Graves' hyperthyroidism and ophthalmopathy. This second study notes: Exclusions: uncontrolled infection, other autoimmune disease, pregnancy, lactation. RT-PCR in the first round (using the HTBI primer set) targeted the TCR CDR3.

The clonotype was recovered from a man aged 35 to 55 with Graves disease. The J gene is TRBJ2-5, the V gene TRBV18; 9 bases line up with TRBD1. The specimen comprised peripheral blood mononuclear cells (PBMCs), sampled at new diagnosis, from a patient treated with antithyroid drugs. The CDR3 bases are TGTGCCAGCTCACCATACGTCGGACAGGGGCAAGAGACCCAGTACTTC. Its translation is CASSPYVGQGQETQYF.